What follows are 13 T cell receptor beta chains derived from one specimen sequenced in a study of shared clonotypes between healthy human individuals. The assay was immunoSEQ multiplex PCR, and TCRdb's table has in-frame clones only and misses some. Among about 2.4 million clones listed, 93% were seen once. Input material: naive CD4+ T cells from PBMCs. Subset: CD45RA+ positively selected. All receptors derive from a man aged 18 to 29 in good health. Some clones in this sample may be carry-over from other donors' samples.

The J gene is TRBJ2-3, the V gene TRBV5-1; 10 positions agree with TRBD2. The CDR3 runs 17 residues. Germline V gene sequence: CDR1 SGHRS, CDR2 YFSETQ. V trimming: 4 bases; J trimming: 3 bases; junction bases outside the gene matches: 11. This chain's CDR3 is CASSLSLAGVLTDTQYF. The CDR3 DNA is TGCGCCAGCAGCCTCTCGCTAGCGGGAGTATTGACAGATACGCAGTATTTT.

The rearrangement uses TRBV30 and TRBJ2-2, with 11 bases fitting TRBD2. The germline CDR1 and CDR2 sequences are GTSNPN and SVGIG (reference sequence). The CDR3 totals 21 residues. V shed 4 bases, J shed 5 bases, and the junction held 24 bases outside the gene matches. The CDR3 nucleotides read TGTGCCTGGACCCATCGCGGACAGCTCATAGCGGGAGGGCCCTCAACCGGGGAGCTGTTTTTT. This encodes CAWTHRGQLIAGGPSTGELFF.

The chain is built from TRBV5-1 and TRBJ2-3; D is possibly TRBD2 (5 bases). The germline V gene has CDR1 SGHRS and CDR2 YFSETQ. The germline V and J ends were trimmed by 4 bases and 2 bases, with 17 bases remaining between them. This CDR3 is 16 amino acids long. CDR3: CASSTIGLGVTDTQYF. The CDR3 DNA follows: TGCGCCAGCAGCACGATAGGTCTGGGAGTCACAGATACGCAGTATTTT.

This chain joins TRBV7-6 and TRBJ1-3; the D is unclear. From germline, CDR1 is SGHVS and CDR2 FNYEAQ. V dropped 1 base and J dropped 6 bases, with 13 bases sitting between them. The CDR3 has 15 amino acids. The CDR3 protein is CASSLGAASENTIYF. CDR3 nucleotides: TGTGCCAGCAGCTTAGGGGCCGCTTCGGAAAACACCATATATTTT. Full variable domain (outside the CDR3, taken from reference TRBV7-6 and TRBJ1-3): GAGVSQSPRYKVTKRGQDVALRCDPISGHVSLYWYRQALGQGPEFLTYFNYEAQQDKSGLPNDRFSAERPEGSISTLTIQRTEQRDSAMYRCASSLGAASENTIYFGEGSWLTVV.

V usage is TRBV6-5 and J usage is TRBJ2-5, with D possibly TRBD1 on 6 matching bases. The V end lost 6 bases, the J end lost 2 bases, and 10 bases lay between the germline ends. Per the germline V gene, CDR1 is MNHEY and CDR2 is SVGAGI. CDR3 length: 13 residues. The CDR3 bases are TGTGCCAGCAGGGGGGCAGAGCAAGAGACCCAGTACTTC. Protein product: CASRGAEQETQYF.

V usage is TRBV30 and J usage is TRBJ2-5; tentatively, D is TRBD2 (7 bases). This CDR3 region has 17 residues. Germline values: CDR1 GTSNPN, CDR2 SVGIG (reference sequence). V dropped 0 bases and J dropped 5 bases, with 22 bases sitting between them. The CDR3 coding sequence is TGTGCCTGGAGTGTACGGGGGGCTAGCGGCCCTAGGGAGACCCAGTACTTC. Encoded protein: CAWSVRGASGPRETQYF.

In nucleotides, the CDR3 is TGCGCCAGCAGCTTGGGAGGGCAGGAGGGTTTTCAGCCCCAGCATTTT. It is translated as CASSLGGQEGFQPQHF. The chain combines TRBV5-1 with TRBJ1-5; D uncertain. Trimming shortened V by 0 bases and J by 6 bases, and 16 bases separated the two germline ends. The CDR3 has 16 residues. Germline V gives CDR1 SGHRS, CDR2 YFSETQ.

This clone has a handful of counts. This chain links TRBV18 with TRBJ1-5; D perhaps matches TRBD1 (5 bases). This CDR3 has 15 residues. Germline V gene lookup returns CDR1 KGHSH and CDR2 LQKENI. Trimming pared 2 bases from V and 2 bases from J, leaving 10 bases between. The CDR3 bases are TGTGCCAGCTCACCAACAAGGGACGGCAATCAGCCCCAGCATTTT. Protein sequence: CASSPTRDGNQPQHF. Full variable domain (remainder filled in from reference TRBV18 and TRBJ1-5): NAGVMQNPRHLVRRRGQEARLRCSPMKGHSHVYWYRQLPEEGLKFMVYLQKENIIDESGMPKERFSAEFPKEGPSILRIQQVVRGDSAAYFCASSPTRDGNQPQHFGDGTRLSIL.

The chain links TRBV18 to TRBJ2-7; TRBD2 matches at 10 bases. The length of the CDR3 is 16 residues. V shed 2 bases, J shed 5 bases, and the junction held 9 bases outside the gene matches. Germline CDR1 is KGHSH and CDR2 is LQKENI. CDR3 sequence (DNA): TGTGCCAGCTCACCAAATTTCCTAGCGGGAGTTCACGAGCAGTACTTC. Protein product: CASSPNFLAGVHEQYF.

The chain employs TRBV4-1 and TRBJ2-7; D is possibly TRBD2 (6 bases). Germline V gene sequence: CDR1 MGHRA, CDR2 YSYEKL. The CDR3 extends over 17 amino acids. Deletions cut 1 base from V and 3 bases from J, with 19 bases between. As DNA, the CDR3 is TGCGCCAGCAGCCAAGCCTGGAGGGCTAGCGCCGACTACGAGCAGTACTTC. Encoded protein: CASSQAWRASADYEQYF.

This chain connects TRBV4-1 to TRBJ2-1, with D possibly being TRBD1 (6 bases). The germline gives CDR1 MGHRA, CDR2 YSYEKL. Trimming took off 5 bases at V and 7 bases at J, with 15 bases between the two ends. The CDR3 is 14 amino acids. The DNA for the CDR3 is TGCGCCAGCAGCACAGCTGGGGGCTGGAATGAGCAGTTCTTC. Translating it yields CASSTAGGWNEQFF.

The chain uses TRBV19 and TRBJ2-7; the match to TRBD2 covers 9 bases. Germline values: CDR1 LNHDA, CDR2 SQIVND (reference sequence). CDR3 length equals 14 residues. Trimming took 4 bases from V and 2 from J; bases not matched to a gene: 3. In DNA form, the CDR3 reads TGTGCCAGTAGTAGGACTAGCGCAACCTACGAGCAGTACTTC. The encoded protein is CASSRTSATYEQYF. The whole variable domain, remainder taken from reference TRBV19 and TRBJ2-7, is DGGITQSPKYLFRKEGQNVTLSCEQNLNHDAMYWYRQDPGQGLRLIYYSQIVNDFQKGDIAEGYSVSREKKESFPLTVTSAQKNPTAFYLCASSRTSATYEQYFGPGTRLTVT.

This chain connects TRBV19 to TRBJ2-1, with 13 bases fitting TRBD2. J was trimmed by 4 bases and V by 6 bases; bases with no gene match: 6. Germline V lookup: CDR1 LNHDA, CDR2 SQIVND (reference sequence). The CDR3 covers 16 residues. CDR3 protein: CASRSLAGGQYNEQFF. The CDR3 bases are TGTGCCAGTAGATCACTAGCGGGAGGGCAGTACAATGAGCAGTTCTTC. Supplemented by reference TRBV19 and TRBJ2-1, the full variable domain reads DGGITQSPKYLFRKEGQNVTLSCEQNLNHDAMYWYRQDPGQGLRLIYYSQIVNDFQKGDIAEGYSVSREKKESFPLTVTSAQKNPTAFYLCASRSLAGGQYNEQFFGPGTRLTVL.